Presented here are 21 T cell receptor beta chains from one specimen sequenced in a study of blood T cell repertoires in COVID-19. TCRdb's copy holds only in-frame clones and misses some; the assay was immunoSEQ multiplex PCR. The sample consists of 200,000 to 250,000 clones, roughly four fifths of them appearing once. Sequencing used peripheral blood. The receptors originated from a man aged 25 to 40 who had recovered from COVID-19.

This clone was observed once. V is TRBV6-5 and J is TRBJ1-1; tentative D call: TRBD1 (6 bases). V dropped 6 bases and J dropped 7 bases, with 15 bases sitting between them. Germline V gene data show CDR1 as MNHEY and CDR2 as SVGAGI. The CDR3 has 13 amino acids. The CDR3 DNA follows: TGTGCCAGCAGACAGGGTTTCGGCCGTGAAGCTTTCTTT. Translating it yields CASRQGFGREAFF.

The gene calls are TRBV4-1 and TRBJ2-5; the D is unclear. Trimming shortened V by 3 bases and J by 1 base, and 6 bases separated the two germline ends. From germline, CDR1 is MGHRA and CDR2 YSYEKL. The CDR3 contains 13 residues. This chain's CDR3 is CASSQWLQETQYF. Here the CDR3 DNA reads TGCGCCAGCAGCCAGTGGCTCCAAGAGACCCAGTACTTC.

The chain joins TRBV2 to TRBJ1-2, with 8 bases fitting TRBD1. The CDR3 sequence is 17 residues long. Losses at the gene ends were 6 bases for V and 2 bases for J; bases not matched to a gene: 14. The germline gives CDR1 SNHLY, CDR2 FYNNEI. The CDR3, as DNA: TGTGCCAGCAGAGGATCGAGGGGACAGGCGAGGAACTATGGCTACACCTTC. Translating it yields CASRGSRGQARNYGYTF.

The chain links TRBV21-1 to TRBJ2-5; whether TRBD1, the table's D call, matches the DNA was not checked. TRBV21-1 is assigned pseudogene status. The CDR3 loop spans 17 amino acids. DNA for the CDR3: TGTGCCAGCAGCCACAGCAGGGACAGGGGGCTTCGAGAGACCCAGTACTTC. Translation: CASSHSRDRGLRETQYF.

This chain uses TRBV7-8 with TRBJ1-1; 9 nucleotides match TRBD1. The germline V gene has CDR1 SGHVS and CDR2 FQNEAQ. Losses at the gene ends were 1 base for V and 1 base for J; bases not matched to a gene: 4. CDR3 size: 16 residues. CDR3 nucleotides: TGTGCCAGCAGCTTAGGATACAGGGGGCGGAACACTGAAGCTTTCTTT. Translating it yields CASSLGYRGRNTEAFF. Complete variable domain (other parts from reference TRBV7-8 and TRBJ1-1): GAGVSQSPRYKVAKRGQDVALRCDPISGHVSLFWYQQALGQGPEFLTYFQNEAQLDKSGLPSDRFFAERPEGSVSTLKIQRTQQEDSAVYLCASSLGYRGRNTEAFFGQGTRLTVV.

The V gene is TRBV6-6, the J gene TRBJ1-5; D gene ambiguous. This CDR3 contains 12 residues. V was trimmed by 4 bases and J by 6 bases, leaving 7 bases between them. In germline, CDR1 is MNHNY, CDR2 SVGAGI (reference sequence). The CDR3 sequence: CASSFRGQPQHF. The CDR3 region has the DNA TGTGCCAGCAGTTTCCGGGGTCAGCCCCAGCATTTT.

The V call is TRBV2, the J call TRBJ2-7; the D gene is possibly TRBD2 (7 bases). Between the trimmed V and J ends, which lost 8 bases and 3 bases, there was a span of 11 bases. The CDR3 spans 12 residues. CDR1 and CDR2 (germline): SNHLY, FYNNEI. In DNA, the CDR3 is TGTGCCAGCGCGGGGGACAACTACGAGCAGTACGTC. Protein: CASAGDNYEQYV.

CDR3 sequence (DNA): TGTGCCAGCAGCGTGGACAGGAACACCGGGGAGCTGTTTTTT. This sequence encodes CASSVDRNTGELFF. This chain uses TRBV5-4 with TRBJ2-2; a possible D gene is TRBD1 (6 bases). The germline CDR1 and CDR2 sequences are SGHNT and YYREEE (reference sequence). CDR3 length equals 14 residues. The V end lost 4 bases, the J end lost 1 base, and 8 bases lay between the germline ends.

This chain joins TRBV9 and TRBJ2-4, with a possible D match to TRBD1 (5 bases). This CDR3 contains 19 residues. The germline CDR1 and CDR2 sequences are SGDLS and YYNGEE. Trimming stripped 2 bases from V and 0 bases from J, with 21 bases between. The CDR3 spells CASSVYRKRLPLAKNIQYF. In DNA form, the CDR3 reads TGTGCCAGCAGCGTTTACAGGAAAAGGTTACCACTAGCCAAAAACATTCAGTACTTC.

V gene TRBV6-1 combines with J gene TRBJ2-7, with 7 bases fitting TRBD2. Germline V gene data show CDR1 as MNHNS and CDR2 as SASEGT. This CDR3 region has 16 residues. With V trimmed by 2 bases and J by 2 bases, 9 bases remained unmatched. CDR3 sequence reads: CASSESWEGGAYEQYF. The DNA of the CDR3 is TGTGCCAGCAGTGAAAGTTGGGAGGGAGGGGCCTACGAGCAGTACTTC.

The chain is built from TRBV3-1 (or the pseudogene TRBV3-2) and TRBJ1-4; 8 nucleotides line up with TRBD1. This CDR3 region has 15 residues. Germline CDR1 LGHDT, CDR2 YNNKEL (reference sequence). V was pared by 5 bases and J by 8 bases, with 10 bases of the junction left unmatched. CDR3 bases: TGTGCCAGCAGCTTTCAGGGGGCGCGTCGGGAAAAACTGTTTTTT. As protein: CASSFQGARREKLFF.

In this sample, this clone turned up once. This sequence joins TRBV9 and TRBJ1-6; D unresolved. Trimming stripped 5 bases from V and 7 bases from J, with 7 bases between. CDR1 is SGDLS, CDR2 YYNGEE, per germline. The CDR3 has 12 residues. CDR3 DNA sequence: TGTGCCAGCAGTGAGGAGAATTCACCCCTCCACTTT. Its protein is CASSEENSPLHF. The variable domain in full, completed from reference TRBV9 and TRBJ1-6, reads DSGVTQTPKHLITATGQRVTLRCSPRSGDLSVYWYQQSLDQGLQFLIQYYNGEERAKGNILERFSAQQFPDLHSELNLSSLELGDSALYFCASSEENSPLHFGNGTRLTVT.

The chain combines TRBV4-1 with TRBJ1-2, with 10 bases identical to TRBD1. Looked up from germline, CDR1 is MGHRA and CDR2 is YSYEKL. The CDR3 length is 18 residues. J was trimmed by 6 bases and V by 1 base; bases with no gene match: 14. CDR3 region: CASSQAPPPGQGTNGYTF. CDR3 nucleotide sequence: TGCGCCAGCAGCCAAGCTCCTCCTCCGGGACAGGGGACGAATGGCTACACCTTC.

This clone was seen just once. The chain joins TRBV18 to TRBJ2-3, with a possible D match to TRBD2 (5 bases). From germline, CDR1 is KGHSH and CDR2 LQKENI. V lost 2 bases and J lost 4, with 10 bases in between. This CDR3 comprises 14 residues. CDR3 sequence reads: CASSPVAEADTQYF. CDR3 sequence (DNA): TGTGCCAGCTCACCAGTGGCGGAGGCAGATACGCAGTATTTT. Drawing the rest from reference TRBV18 and TRBJ2-3, the complete variable domain is NAGVMQNPRHLVRRRGQEARLRCSPMKGHSHVYWYRQLPEEGLKFMVYLQKENIIDESGMPKERFSAEFPKEGPSILRIQQVVRGDSAAYFCASSPVAEADTQYFGPGTRLTVL.

The chain uses TRBV5-1 and TRBJ2-7, with TRBD1 identical over 7 bases. V dropped 4 bases and J dropped 7; count of bases not matched to a gene: 8. The CDR3 runs to 13 residues. Germline V lookup: CDR1 SGHRS, CDR2 YFSETQ. CDR3 in DNA: TGCGCCAGCAGCATTGGGGACAGAGGAGAGCAGTACGTC. Protein sequence: CASSIGDRGEQYV.

This chain joins TRBV6-2 or TRBV6-3 and TRBJ1-2; D is possibly TRBD1 (6 bases). Trimming left V 5 bases short and J 8 bases short, with 9 bases between. CDR1 MNHEY and CDR2 SVGEGT come from the germline V gene. This CDR3 comprises 11 residues. CDR3 DNA: TGTGCCAGCAGTCAGGGGACCGGCTACACCTTC. It translates to CASSQGTGYTF.

The chain combines TRBV10-3 with TRBJ1-1, with D unresolved. The CDR3 extends over 12 amino acids. Germline lookup yields CDR1 ENHRY and CDR2 SYGVKD. Trimming took 8 bases from V and 8 from J, leaving 15 bases between them. The CDR3 bases are TGTGCCATCGCGGGAAACTCGGTGGAAGCTTTCTTT. Its translation: CAIAGNSVEAFF.

This chain connects TRBV12-3 or TRBV12-4 to TRBJ1-3; TRBD1 matches at 8 bases. CDR3 length: 13 residues. V dropped 4 bases and J dropped 7; count of bases not matched to a gene: 3. In nucleotides, the CDR3 is TGTGCCAGCAGTTCATACAGGGGGAACACCATATATTTT. This sequence encodes CASSSYRGNTIYF.

J is TRBJ1-1 and V is TRBV7-9; 8 positions agree with TRBD1. With V trimmed by 5 bases and J by 3 bases, 5 bases remained unmatched. Germline assignment: CDR1 SEHNR and CDR2 FQNEAQ (reference sequence). The CDR3 contains 14 residues. CDR3 coding DNA: TGTGCCAGCAGCGCAACAGGGGGTCACACTGAAGCTTTCTTT. Translated, it gives CASSATGGHTEAFF.

This rearrangement joins TRBV6-5 to TRBJ2-7, with a possible D match to TRBD2 (5 bases). V lost 0 bases, J lost 0 bases, and 12 bases lay in between. CDR3 length equals 16 residues. The germline V gene has CDR1 MNHEY and CDR2 SVGAGI. CDR3 sequence (DNA): TGTGCCAGCAGTTACTCTTCCGGGGTTAGCTCCTACGAGCAGTACTTC. Protein sequence: CASSYSSGVSSYEQYF.

CDR3 protein: CASGILSGASYNEQFF. CDR3 bases: TGCGCCAGCGGTATACTTAGCGGGGCTTCCTACAATGAGCAGTTCTTC. The gene calls are TRBV5-1 and TRBJ2-1; 8 nucleotides agree with TRBD2. The V gene's germline CDR1 is SGHRS and CDR2 YFSETQ. The CDR3 covers 16 residues. V dropped 7 bases and J dropped 1; count of bases not matched to a gene: 10. Together with reference TRBV5-1 and TRBJ2-1, the CDR3 gives the full variable domain: KAGVTQTPRYLIKTRGQQVTLSCSPISGHRSVSWYQQTPGQGLQFLFEYFSETQRNKGNFPGRFSGRQFSNSRSEMNVSTLELGDSALYLCASGILSGASYNEQFFGPGTRLTVL.